Detailed here is one T cell receptor beta chain. Germline CDR1 and CDR2: LNHDA and SQIVND (reference sequence). Trimming cost V 2 bases and J 5 bases; bases outside gene matches: 4. The CDR3 runs 15 residues. The data belong to a study of Ad26.COV2.S vaccination and SARS-CoV-2 variants. Study-level background: Intramuscular Ad26.COV2.S doses were given once or twice, 56 days apart.

Treatment meaning: roughly 19 received Ad26.COV2.S at low or high dose, single or two shots; roughly five received placebo; per-sample allocation not given. Samples were taken on day 63 after the first vaccine or placebo injection. Sequencing was performed with immunoSEQ multiplex PCR; in TCRdb, only in-frame clones are kept and a portion is missing. The data hold more than 300,000 clones, with around 81% observed a single time. This specimen consisted of peripheral blood, obtained in a trial of Ad26.COV2.S vaccine versus placebo. The chain uses TRBV19 and TRBJ2-2, with 8 nucleotides matching TRBD1. This receptor was obtained from a person aged 18 to 65 who received the Ad26.COV2.S COVID-19 vaccine or a placebo. The CDR3 region is CASSIIDRGTGELFF. The CDR3, as DNA: TGTGCCAGTAGTATAATCGACAGGGGTACCGGGGAGCTGTTTTTT.